A single T cell receptor beta chain is shown here with its context. The antigen is unknown. The sample holds other DNA sequences that translate to the same CDR3. Method: immunoSEQ multiplex PCR; TCRdb's copy keeps in-frame clones and lacks some. The sample contains fewer than 120,000 clones, around 93% of which appear only once. This record belongs to a study of graft-versus-host responses after intestinal transplantation. Overall study: Each patient got anti-thymocyte globulin induction, then tacrolimus and steroids for roughly 3 years.

V was clipped by 4 bases and J by 2 bases; unmatched bases: 10. CDR1 and CDR2 from the germline V gene are SGHVS and FQNEAQ. CDR3 length: 16 residues. The sequence was collected from a human donor who received an intestinal transplant. The J gene is TRBJ2-7, the V gene TRBV7-8, with TRBD2 matching over 8 bases. The source was unstimulated CD8+ T cells sorted from spleen or lymph node cells, collected before intestinal transplant. DNA of the CDR3: TGTGCCAGCAGCTCACGGGGGGGGAGATACCCCTACGAGCAGTACTTC. Translation: CASSSRGGRYPYEQYF.